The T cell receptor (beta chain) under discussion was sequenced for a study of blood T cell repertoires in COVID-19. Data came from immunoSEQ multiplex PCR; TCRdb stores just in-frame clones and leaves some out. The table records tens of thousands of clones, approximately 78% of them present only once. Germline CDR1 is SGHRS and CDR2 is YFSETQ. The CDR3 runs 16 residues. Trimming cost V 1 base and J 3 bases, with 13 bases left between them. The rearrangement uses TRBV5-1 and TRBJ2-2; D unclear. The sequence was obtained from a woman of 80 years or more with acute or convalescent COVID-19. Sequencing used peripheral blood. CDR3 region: CASSLFGGMDTGELFF. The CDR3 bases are TGCGCCAGCAGCTTGTTCGGCGGTATGGACACCGGGGAGCTGTTTTTT.